The 32 T cell receptor beta chains below come from one sample, sequenced in a study of tumor and adjacent non-tumor tissue in lung cancer. A modified ARM-PCR protocol with three rounds of nested PCR amplified TCRbeta. TCRdb reanalysed the multiplex PCR reads using MiXCR and keeps one entry per CDR3 protein. The table includes some 74,000 distinct CDR3 sequences, 72% detected once. RNA was extracted from bulk tissue without any cell sorting. The specimen was lung tumor tissue. All receptors come from a middle-aged woman with non-small cell lung cancer.

This clonotype has only one observation. One end of the junction is discordant with germline, which a read error may explain. V gene TRBV12-3 or TRBV12-4 combines with J gene TRBJ2-2; D is possibly TRBD1 (5 bases). This CDR3 spans 14 amino acids. The CDR3 DNA sequence: TGTGCCGGCAGCCCGACAGCGAACACCGTGGAGCTGTTTTTT. The encoded protein is CAGSPTANTVELFF.

This clonotype was detected once. The junction and the germline gene differ at one end; a read error may be behind it. The chain couples TRBV6-1 to TRBJ1-5, with 7 positions matching TRBD1. From germline, CDR1 is MNHNS and CDR2 SASEGT. The CDR3 has 16 amino acids. The CDR3: CANTPRDRAYNQSQHF. As DNA, the CDR3 is TGTGCCAACACCCCCCGGGACAGAGCCTACAATCAGTCCCAGCATTTT.

As for this clonotype: The junction shows a germline mismatch at one end, possibly a read error. The chain joins TRBV6-6 to TRBJ2-3; D is undetermined. The CDR3 contains 13 residues. Germline CDR1 reads MNHNY; CDR2 reads SVGAGI (reference sequence). The CDR3 DNA reads as TGTGACAGCTCGGGTAGGAACACTGATACGCAGTGTTTT. It codes for CDSSGRNTDTQCF.

The rearrangement joins TRBV28 to TRBJ2-6; TRBD2 agrees at 9 bases. Germline V lookup: CDR1 MDHEN, CDR2 SYDVKM. This CDR3 comprises 18 residues. The ends lost 6 bases at V and 4 bases at J; junction bases unmatched: 13. This CDR3 is CASRTTCGGVSGANVLTF. The CDR3 coding sequence is TGTGCCAGCAGGACGACTTGCGGGGGGGTTAGCGGGGCCAACGTCCTGACTTTC.

This clonotype was detected a few times. Being one base from a much bigger clone, this may be a read error. J is TRBJ1-5 and V is TRBV30, with 8 bases that match TRBD1. Looked up from germline, CDR1 is GTSNPN and CDR2 is SVGIG (reference sequence). V lost 1 base and J lost 4; bases outside the gene matches: 3. This CDR3 has 14 amino acids. CDR3 region: CAWSAWTGNQPQHF. CDR3 in DNA: TGTGCCTGGAGTGCCTGGACAGGGAATCAGCCCCAGCATTTT.

As regards this clonotype: A much larger clone lies one base from this, so it may be a read error. The chain links TRBV13 to TRBJ2-3; D might be TRBD2 (6 bases). This CDR3 region has 17 residues. CDR1 and CDR2 from the germline V gene are PRHDT and FYEKMQ (reference sequence). As DNA, the CDR3 is TGTGCCAGCAGCCCGTCGACTAGTTCTACACACACAAATACGCAGTATTTT. This encodes CASSPSTSSTHTNTQYF.

Details on this clonotype: The conserved closing phenylalanine or tryptophan is absent in this CDR3, likely reflecting a read error. The chain combines TRBV29-1 with TRBJ2-1; D might be TRBD2 (6 bases). The CDR3 sequence is 14 residues long. Trimming took off 6 bases at V and 4 bases at J, with 16 bases between the two ends. Germline lookup yields CDR1 SQVTM and CDR2 ANQGSEA. The CDR3 loop reads CSVTSCFSYNEQFL. The CDR3 bases are TGCAGCGTAACTAGCTGTTTTTCTTACAATGAGCAGTTCTTA.

Comments on this clonotype: The junction departs from the called germline gene at one end, perhaps through a read error. The J gene is TRBJ1-4, the V gene TRBV10-3; no clear D. CDR1 is ENHRY and CDR2 is SYGVKD in the germline V gene. The CDR3 spans 12 residues. The CDR3 bases are TGTGCCATCTGGGGTCGCGATGAGAAACTGTTTTTT. The encoded protein is CAIWGRDEKLFF.

This clonotype occurred a few times. This sequence may be a read error, since a much larger clone differs from it by one base. The conserved phenylalanine or tryptophan normally closing the CDR3 is absent here, so this likely arose from a read error. The chain has TRBV13 and TRBJ2-7, with TRBD1 identical over 7 bases. Germline CDR1 and CDR2: PRHDT and FYEKMQ (reference sequence). CDR3 length equals 12 residues. V was clipped by 6 bases and J by 3 bases; unmatched bases: 2. The CDR3 sequence is CASSNRGYEQYL. For the CDR3, the DNA is TGTGCCAGCAGTAACAGGGGCTACGAGCAGTACTTG.

Remarks on this clonotype: At one boundary the junction diverges from the germline segment, which might be a read error. The genes are TRBV6-5 and TRBJ2-7; D remains ambiguous. The CDR3 totals 13 residues. Germline V lookup: CDR1 MNHEY, CDR2 SVGAGI. This CDR3 is CASSSEPSYEQYF. The CDR3 DNA reads as TGTGCAAGCAGCTCCGAACCCTCCTACGAGCAGTACTTC.

This chain links TRBV28 with TRBJ2-2, with D perhaps matching TRBD2 (6 bases). The V gene lost 8 bases and the J gene lost 3 bases, with 13 bases spanning the gap. This CDR3 has 14 amino acids. In germline, CDR1 is MDHEN, CDR2 SYDVKM. CDR3 amino acids: CASRRDEDTGELFF. CDR3 in DNA: TGTGCCAGCCGGCGGGACGAAGACACCGGGGAGCTGTTTTTT.

Details on this clonotype: This could be a read error, since a much larger clone is one nucleotide away. This sequence joins TRBV7-9 and TRBJ2-7, with 7 bases lining up with TRBD1. The CDR3 covers 16 residues. The V segment lost 5 bases and the J segment 5 bases; nucleotides outside the gene matches: 15. Germline loops: CDR1 SEHNR, CDR2 FQNEAQ (reference sequence). CDR3 DNA: TGTGCCAGCAGCGGCTGGTCCGGGACAGACACTAACGAGCAGTACTTC. Protein product: CASSGWSGTDTNEQYF.

The genes are TRBV5-4 and TRBJ1-1; no firm D call. From germline, CDR1 is SGHNT and CDR2 YYREEE (reference sequence). The CDR3 covers 13 residues. V was shortened by 4 bases and J by 7 bases, with 14 bases between the two germline ends. Written as DNA, the CDR3 is TGTGCCAGCAGCCCCGTATCGGGCATTGAAGCTTTCTTT. Translating gives CASSPVSGIEAFF.

About this clonotype itself: The CDR3 ends on some other residue instead of the conserved phenylalanine or tryptophan, so this is likely a read error. The gene calls are TRBV11-2 and TRBJ2-5; unclear D gene. The V and J ends lost 1 base and 4 bases respectively, with 7 bases between them. CDR1 and CDR2 from the germline V gene are SGHAT and FQNNGV. This CDR3 region has 13 residues. The CDR3 bases are TGTGCCAGCAGCTTAGTTTATGGAGAGACCCAGTACACC. This sequence encodes CASSLVYGETQYT.

In its sample, this clonotype was seen once. A much larger clone differs by one base, so this may be a read error. The gene calls are TRBV28 and TRBJ2-7, with D tentatively TRBD1 (6 bases). This CDR3 comprises 12 residues. Germline V gives CDR1 MDHEN, CDR2 SYDVKM. Trimming cost V 5 bases and J 8 bases, with 13 bases left between them. Here the CDR3 DNA reads TGTGCCAGCAGTCCCCCCCAGGGGAAGCAGTACTTC. Encoded protein: CASSPPQGKQYF.

DNA of the CDR3: TGCAGCGTCAAGCATCGATTGTGGGGCTCCTACAATGAGCAGTTCTTC. Protein product: CSVKHRLWGSYNEQFF. The chain carries TRBV29-1 and TRBJ2-1, with D unclear. The V end lost 6 bases, the J end lost 0 bases, and 18 bases lay between the germline ends. CDR3 length equals 16 residues. Germline-derived CDR1 and CDR2 are SQVTM and ANQGSEA.

The chain employs TRBV6-5 and TRBJ1-4; D may be TRBD1 (5 bases). The CDR3 runs 19 residues. V was shortened by 0 bases and J by 11 bases, with 28 bases between the two germline ends. CDR1 and CDR2 from the germline V gene are MNHEY and SVGAGI. The CDR3 sequence is CASSYSPPRFPGSSEKLFF. DNA of the CDR3: TGTGCCAGCAGTTACTCCCCCCCGAGGTTTCCAGGGTCTAGTGAGAAACTGTTTTTT.

Note on this clonotype: Sequence at one end of the junction differs from germline and may be a read error. The rearrangement uses TRBV11-2 and TRBJ2-1, with 8 bases fitting TRBD2. Per the germline V gene, CDR1 is SGHAT and CDR2 is FQNNGV. The CDR3 has 15 residues. CDR3 protein: CASSFTSGLYNEQFF. DNA for the CDR3: TGTGCTAGCAGCTTTACTAGCGGACTCTACAATGAGCAGTTCTTC.

V is TRBV7-8 and J is TRBJ2-5; 8 nucleotides agree with TRBD2. Unmatched junction bases numbered 9, after V lost 2 bases and J lost 4 bases. CDR3 length: 16 amino acids. The germline CDR1 and CDR2 sequences are SGHVS and FQNEAQ. Written as DNA, the CDR3 is TGTGCCAGCAGCTTAATGGATAGCGGGAACTCAGAGACCCAGTACTTC. This sequence encodes CASSLMDSGNSETQYF.

Of note for this clonotype: Germline is not matched at one junction end, which may reflect a read error. The CDR3 sequence: CSANPTGVNSPVHF. The CDR3 nucleotides read TGCAGTGCGAACCCGACAGGAGTGAATTCACCCGTCCACTTT. The chain is built from TRBV20-1 and TRBJ1-6; possible D gene TRBD1, 6 bases. The CDR3 totals 14 residues. CDR1 and CDR2 (germline): DFQATT, SNEGSKA (reference sequence).

There are a few counts of this clonotype. A read error may account for a junction end that differs from germline. The J gene is TRBJ1-5, the V gene TRBV11-2; a possible D gene is TRBD1 (6 bases). Germline V gene lookup returns CDR1 SGHAT and CDR2 FQNNGV. The CDR3 is 15 amino acids. The CDR3 spells CTSSFKGTPNQPQHF. The CDR3 DNA reads as TGTACCAGCAGCTTCAAAGGGACACCCAATCAGCCCCAGCATTTT. The whole variable domain, remainder taken from reference TRBV11-2 and TRBJ1-5, is EAGVAQSPRYKIIEKRQSVAFWCNPISGHATLYWYQQILGQGPKLLIQFQNNGVVDDSQLPKDRFSAERLKGVDSTLKIQPAKLEDSAVYLCTSSFKGTPNQPQHFGDGTRLSIL.

This clonotype has just one count. A junction boundary mismatches the germline segment, possibly from a read error. This CDR3 is CGIRAKGDGNQPQHF. The CDR3 region has the DNA TGTGGCATCAGAGCCAAGGGAGATGGCAATCAGCCCCAGCATTTT. This chain joins TRBV10-3 and TRBJ1-5; D uncertain. Germline assignment: CDR1 ENHRY and CDR2 SYGVKD. This CDR3 contains 15 residues.

To note about this clonotype: A much larger clone differs by one base, so this may be a read error. This chain connects TRBV7-8 to TRBJ1-1; D ambiguous. The length of the CDR3 is 13 residues. Germline V gives CDR1 SGHVS, CDR2 FQNEAQ. CDR3 coding DNA: TGTGCCAGCAGCCGAGCAGCGAACGCTGAAGCTTTCTTT. It translates to CASSRAANAEAFF.

Turning to this clonotype: Since no conserved phenylalanine or tryptophan closes the CDR3, a read error is the likely cause. The chain links TRBV28 to TRBJ1-2, with a possible D match to TRBD1 (6 bases). CDR1 is MDHEN and CDR2 is SYDVKM in the germline V gene. CDR3 length: 12 amino acids. V lost 7 bases, J lost 6 bases, and 12 bases lay in between. For the CDR3, the DNA is TGTGCCAGCATTAGAGGGGGGAATGGCTACACCATC. Protein sequence: CASIRGGNGYTI.

With respect to this clonotype: Given a much more abundant clone one base away, this may be a read error. This rearrangement joins TRBV5-1 to TRBJ2-1, with D perhaps assigned TRBD1 or TRBD2 (6 bases each). Germline V gives CDR1 SGHRS, CDR2 YFSETQ. Trimming shortened V by 7 bases and J by 6 bases, and 20 bases separated the two germline ends. The CDR3 loop spans 15 amino acids. This CDR3 is CASASLGGGPNEQFF. For the CDR3, the DNA is TGCGCCAGCGCTTCCCTAGGGGGAGGACCCAATGAGCAGTTCTTC. Together with reference TRBV5-1 and TRBJ2-1, the CDR3 gives the full variable domain: KAGVTQTPRYLIKTRGQQVTLSCSPISGHRSVSWYQQTPGQGLQFLFEYFSETQRNKGNFPGRFSGRQFSNSRSEMNVSTLELGDSALYLCASASLGGGPNEQFFGPGTRLTVL.

Turning to this clonotype: The junction and the germline gene differ at one end; a read error may be behind it. J is TRBJ1-3 and V is TRBV6-5; D is perhaps TRBD1 (5 bases). Germline CDR1 reads MNHEY; CDR2 reads SVGAGI. There are 14 residues in the CDR3. CDR3 coding DNA: TGTGCCAGCAATCGACAGAGCTCTGGAACCACCATATATTTT. Amino acid sequence: CASNRQSSGTTIYF.

This clonotype was picked up a small number of times. A much larger clone is a single base away; this may be a read error. The CDR3 DNA reads as TGTGCCAGTTTGGACGATCTGAACACTGAAGCTTTCTTT. This encodes CASLDDLNTEAFF. This chain uses TRBV7-9 with TRBJ1-1; D is unclear. CDR1 SEHNR and CDR2 FQNEAQ come from the germline V gene (reference sequence). The ends were cut back, 9 bases at V and 0 bases at J, with 11 bases in the middle. CDR3 length: 13 amino acids.

Ten or more counts support this clonotype. The rearrangement links TRBV30 to TRBJ2-2; 7 bases agree with TRBD1. Per germline, CDR1 GTSNPN and CDR2 SVGIG (reference sequence). CDR3 length equals 14 residues. V lost 4 bases and J lost 1; bases outside the gene matches: 3. CDR3 nucleotide sequence: TGTGCCTGGACGCGACAGGGGAACACCGGGGAGCTGTTTTTT. Its protein product is CAWTRQGNTGELFF.

About this clonotype: One junction end does not reproduce the germline sequence, and a read error may be involved. The genes are TRBV29-1 and TRBJ1-2; D is possibly TRBD1 (6 bases). Germline CDR1 SQVTM, CDR2 ANQGSEA. The CDR3 totals 13 residues. In DNA form, the CDR3 reads TGCGGCGTCCTTTTACACGGGGGCTCTGGCTACACCTTC. The encoded protein is CGVLLHGGSGYTF.

The chain joins TRBV29-1 to TRBJ2-1; D is possibly TRBD1 or TRBD2 (5 bases each). This CDR3 region has 13 residues. V was trimmed by 5 bases and J by 5 bases, leaving 13 bases between them. Germline V lookup: CDR1 SQVTM, CDR2 ANQGSEA. CDR3 loop: CSVSPGRDNEQFF. CDR3 coding DNA: TGCAGCGTTAGTCCAGGGCGGGACAATGAGCAGTTCTTC.

With regard to this clonotype: As the CDR3 is not closed by the conserved phenylalanine or tryptophan, this likely results from a read error. The gene calls are TRBV24-1 and TRBJ2-3, with D tentatively TRBD2 (7 bases). V lost 4 bases to trimming and J lost 8 bases, with 15 bases between them. The V gene's germline CDR1 is KGHDR and CDR2 SFDVKD. The CDR3 spans 14 residues. The CDR3 DNA reads as TGTGCCACCAGTGAGGACGAAGGGGGGGCTACGCAGTATCTT. Protein sequence: CATSEDEGGATQYL.

Worth noting for this clonotype: A read error may explain this, as a much larger clone is one base away. V and J are TRBV28 and TRBJ2-5; TRBD1 is a possible D gene (6 bases). Germline V gene data show CDR1 as MDHEN and CDR2 as SYDVKM. The V end lost 8 bases, the J end lost 7 bases, and 14 bases lay between the germline ends. The length of the CDR3 is 12 residues. CDR3 sequence: CASSGQWRTQYF. The CDR3 DNA reads as TGTGCCAGCTCAGGACAGTGGCGGACCCAGTACTTC.